This T cell receptor (beta chain) was recorded in a study of blood T cells in healthy people across ages. General study results and limits: Naive T cell percentage by flow cytometry tracked strongly with beta diversity.

Collection of around 10 milliliters of peripheral blood was performed for each donor. V was shortened by 3 bases and J by 10 bases, with 18 bases between the two germline ends. The germline gives CDR1 DFQATT, CDR2 SNEGSKA (reference sequence). The CDR3 is made up of 13 amino acids. A second about 6 to 11 cycle PCR used barcoded and J-beta primers. TCRdb independently ran MiXCR on the 5' RACE reads; one entry per CDR3 protein. The table lists some 1.1 million distinct CDR3 sequences, more than 30% of them singletons. On this clonotype itself: Its target is not known.

This sequence was found in a man between 18 and 35 years old in good health. The V gene is TRBV20-1, the J gene TRBJ1-2; D possibly corresponds to TRBD1 (6 bases). The material sequenced was blood. CDR3 nucleotides: TGCAGTGCTAGCACAGGGCGAGGTTCCGACTACACCTTC. This encodes CSASTGRGSDYTF.